This is a list of T cell receptor beta chains from one sample in a study of cytomegalovirus exposure and HLA in healthy donors. Some clones are missing from TCRdb's copy, which holds only in-frame ones; the method was immunoSEQ multiplex PCR. The data show some 140,000 clones, about 70% seen once. Material for sequencing was PBMCs. These receptors originate from a woman aged 40 to 50 in good health and CMV-seronegative. The CDR3 runs from the conserved cysteine through the conserved F or W. D genes are given only for firm matches. Rows give clone size only sometimes, using once, few, many, or a class for an expanded clone.

d_call j_call clone_size v_call cdr3_nt cdr3_aa
TRBD1 TRBJ2-7 once TRBV18 TGTGCCAGCTCACCACCAAGGACAGGGACGTCCTACGAGCAGTACTTC CASSPPRTGTSYEQYF
- TRBJ1-5 - TRBV6-5 TGTGCCACCCTTTCAGGGGAAGGCCAGCCCCAGCATTTT CATLSGEGQPQHF
TRBD1 TRBJ2-7 few TRBV5-6 TGTGCCAGCACCTTGGGAAAGGGACAGGTCAAGGGCTCCTACGAGCAGTACTTC CASTLGKGQVKGSYEQYF
- TRBJ1-6 few TRBV30 TGTGCCTGGAGTGCCCCCTGGACAGAGCGATCACCCCTCCACTTT CAWSAPWTERSPLHF
TRBD2 TRBJ2-5 few TRBV7-3 TGTGCCAGCAGCTTAAATCCCAGCGGGGGGACCCAGTACTTC CASSLNPSGGTQYF
TRBD2 TRBJ2-3 - TRBV4-3 TGCGCCAGCAGCCGAGCGAGGAGCGGGGGGGGAACAGATACGCAGTATTTT CASSRARSGGGTDTQYF
TRBD1 TRBJ2-3 - TRBV2 TGTGCCAGCAGTAGGGACAGGGGTACAGATACGCAGTATTTT CASSRDRGTDTQYF
- TRBJ1-5 once TRBV4-1 TGCGCCAGCAGCCAAGTTGAGGGCAATCAGCCCCAGCATTTT CASSQVEGNQPQHF
TRBD1 TRBJ1-5 once TRBV27 TGTGCCAGCAGTTTAGGAACAGGGGGAAGTCAGCCCCAGCATTTT CASSLGTGGSQPQHF
- TRBJ2-4 - TRBV4-1 TGCGCCAGCAGCCTCATCCAGATATCGAGGGACATTCAGTACTTC CASSLIQISRDIQYF
TRBD1 TRBJ1-5 - TRBV19 TGTGCCAGTACAAGCGGGGGGACAGGAAATCAGCCCCAGCATTTT CASTSGGTGNQPQHF
TRBD1 TRBJ1-5 - TRBV2 TGTGCCAGCAGGGACAGGTATAGCAATCAGCCCCAGCATTTT CASRDRYSNQPQHF
TRBD1 TRBJ2-2 - TRBV7-9 TGTGCCAGCAGCCCAGGGGGCACGAACACCGGGGAGCTGTTTTTT CASSPGGTNTGELFF
- TRBJ2-7 - TRBV5-6 TGTGCCAGCAGCTTGAGGACAGCCATCCTACGGAACGAGCAGTACTTC CASSLRTAILRNEQYF
- TRBJ1-5 - TRBV18 TGTGCCAGCTCACAGGGGGTATCTTCCAATCAGCCCCAGCATTTT CASSQGVSSNQPQHF
TRBD1 TRBJ1-2 - TRBV6-5 TGTGCCAGCAGTCCTCGAGGACAGGGAGGTCTCGGCTACACCTTC CASSPRGQGGLGYTF
TRBD1 TRBJ1-1 - TRBV6-1 TGTGCCAGCAGTGTCGACAGGGTGTCCACTGAAGCTTTCTTT CASSVDRVSTEAFF
- TRBJ1-1 - TRBV27 TGTGCCAGCAGTTTCGTCGGCAGGGTCGGAAACACTGAAGCTTTCTTT CASSFVGRVGNTEAFF
- TRBJ2-7 few TRBV4-3 TGCGCCAGCAGCCAAGGGCCGAGGGACGAGCAGTACTTC CASSQGPRDEQYF
TRBD2 TRBJ2-3 - TRBV6-5 TGTGCCAGCAGTTACTCGAGTAGCGGGGGCAGGGATACGCAGTATTTT CASSYSSSGGRDTQYF
- TRBJ1-1 - TRBV9 TGTGCCAGCAGCCCCCAGGGTCCGAAGGTAGCCACTGAAGCTTTCTTT CASSPQGPKVATEAFF
- TRBJ2-7 - TRBV6-5 TGTGCCAGCAGTACCAGTCCAGGGGGGTACGAGCAGTACTTC CASSTSPGGYEQYF
- TRBJ1-2 - TRBV30 TGTGCCTGGAGTGTAGAGGCGTACTATGGCTACACCTTC CAWSVEAYYGYTF
TRBD1 TRBJ2-7 - TRBV9 TGTGCCAGCAGCGTACTGGGGGACAGCTACTCCTACGAGCAGTACTTC CASSVLGDSYSYEQYF
TRBD1 TRBJ1-2 - TRBV6-5 TGTGCCAGCAGGGGGACAGGGGAACTCTATGGCTACACCTTC CASRGTGELYGYTF
- TRBJ1-2 few TRBV25-1 TGTGCCAGCAGTGACCCCCAGTCTAACTATGGCTACACCTTC CASSDPQSNYGYTF
- TRBJ1-1 - TRBV6-6 TGTGCCAGCAGCTCGACAAGACCAAAGTATGAAGCTTTCTTT CASSSTRPKYEAFF
- TRBJ2-1 - TRBV5-8 TGTGCCAGCAGCTTAGGGACAAGCTCCTACAATGAGCAGTTCTTC CASSLGTSSYNEQFF
- TRBJ2-7 - TRBV5-1 TGCGCCAGCAGCTTGGGACTAGAGGGCGAGCAGTACTTC CASSLGLEGEQYF
TRBD1 TRBJ1-2 - TRBV4-2 TGTGCCAGCAGCCAGGACTACTACAGGGGCCCCAACTATGGCTACACCTTC CASSQDYYRGPNYGYTF
TRBD1 TRBJ1-1 - TRBV27 TGTGCCAGCAGTCCCGGGACAGGAACTGAAGCTTTCTTT CASSPGTGTEAFF
TRBD1 TRBJ1-1 - TRBV5-6 TGTGCCAGCAGCCCCAAGGCGGGACAGGGTATCACTGAAGCTTTCTTT CASSPKAGQGITEAFF
TRBD2 TRBJ2-2 - TRBV7-2 TGTGCCAGCAGTAGCGGGGGAGCGAACACCGGGGAGCTGTTTTTT CASSSGGANTGELFF
- TRBJ1-5 once TRBV30 TGTGCCTGGAAGAGGGCAGGGAGGTTGGCCCAGCATTTT CAWKRAGRLAQHF
- TRBJ1-1 - TRBV6-5 TGTGCCAGCAGTTACGGGGAGCTTAGCAATCAAGCTTTCTTT CASSYGELSNQAFF
TRBD1 TRBJ1-6 - TRBV5-4 TGTGCCAGCAGTTCCCCAGGGGGCCAGAATTCACCCCTCCACTTT CASSSPGGQNSPLHF
- TRBJ1-4 - TRBV18 TGTGCCAGCTCGCCGCGAGACAGCGCAACTAATGAAAAACTGTTTTTT CASSPRDSATNEKLFF
- TRBJ2-7 - TRBV2 TGTGCCAGCAGCGACTCCACCTACGAGCAGTACTTC CASSDSTYEQYF
- TRBJ1-1 - TRBV28 TGTGCCAGCAGTCCCCTAGGGGCAACCCCGAACACTGAAGCTTTCTTT CASSPLGATPNTEAFF
TRBD1 TRBJ1-1 - TRBV2 TGTGCCAGCATTGGGGGGGGACAGGGGGCGAGAACTGAAGCTTTCTTT CASIGGGQGARTEAFF
TRBD1 TRBJ2-3 - TRBV7-2 TGTGCCAGCAGCTTAGGCGGGACAGGGGGGGATACGCAGTATTTT CASSLGGTGGDTQYF
- TRBJ1-1 - TRBV30 TGTGCCTGGAGTGAAACGAGGAACACTGAAGCTTTCTTT CAWSETRNTEAFF
- TRBJ1-2 - TRBV6-5 TGTGCCAGCAGTAACCGGGGAAATGGCTACACCTTC CASSNRGNGYTF
TRBD2 TRBJ2-2 - TRBV6-1 TGTGCCAGCAGTGAAAGACTAGCGGGGGGGCTTGTGGAGCTGTTTTTT CASSERLAGGLVELFF
- TRBJ2-1 - TRBV7-8 TGTGCCAGCAAGGGGGGGGCCTCTATCAGCTCCTACAATGAGCAGTTCTTC CASKGGASISSYNEQFF
TRBD2 TRBJ2-1 - TRBV27 TGTGCCAGCAGACGCAGATGGGATTTAGCGGGGACTCTGAACAATGAGCAGTTCTTC CASRRRWDLAGTLNNEQFF
- TRBJ2-3 - TRBV5-4 TGTGCCAGCAGCTTGGTCTCTCAACGGAGCACAGATACGCAGTATTTT CASSLVSQRSTDTQYF
TRBD1 TRBJ1-2 - TRBV19 TGTGCCAGCAACCTAAACACCGGGACAGGGGGCACCTATGGCTACACCTTC CASNLNTGTGGTYGYTF
- TRBJ2-5 few TRBV27 TGTGCCAGCAGGGAGGGGGCGTCGAGAGAGACCCAGTACTTC CASREGASRETQYF
- TRBJ1-5 - TRBV6-5 TGTGCCAGCAGTTACGGAGGTAATCAGCCCCAGCATTTT CASSYGGNQPQHF
- TRBJ1-4 - TRBV6-1 TGTGCCAGCAGTGAGAGAAGTGAAAAACTGTTTTTT CASSERSEKLFF